The 20 T cell receptor beta chains reported below all come from one sample, sequenced in a study of blood T cell repertoires in COVID-19. The method was immunoSEQ multiplex PCR; TCRdb's version includes in-frame clones alone and lacks a portion of them. The sample consists of 230,000 or so clones, approximately 92% of them appearing once. Material for sequencing was peripheral blood. The origin of the receptors is a middle-aged woman who had recovered from COVID-19.

This chain links TRBV5-1 with TRBJ2-3; the match to TRBD2 covers 8 bases. The ends lost 0 bases at V and 6 bases at J; junction bases unmatched: 6. CDR1 is SGHRS and CDR2 is YFSETQ in the germline V gene. This CDR3 region has 15 residues. The CDR3 DNA reads TGCGCCAGCAGCTTGGACGTAGCGGGAAAGGATACGCAGTATTTT. Translated, it gives CASSLDVAGKDTQYF.

This clone came up a few times. V is TRBV5-1 and J is TRBJ1-1; 9 bases are a match to TRBD1. The CDR3 totals 17 residues. The V and J ends lost 4 bases and 6 bases, in that order; junction bases with no gene match: 16. Per germline, CDR1 SGHRS and CDR2 YFSETQ. CDR3: CASSPVPGQGLGAEAFF. The CDR3 nucleotides are TGCGCCAGCAGCCCAGTCCCGGGACAGGGATTGGGAGCTGAAGCTTTCTTT.

V is TRBV24-1 and J is TRBJ2-1; 11 positions agree with TRBD2. This CDR3 has 13 amino acids. Germline trimming cut 7 bases from V and 6 bases from J; bases unmatched to any gene: 1. CDR1 and CDR2 (germline): KGHDR, SFDVKD. The CDR3 bases are TGTGCCACCAGGCTAGCGGGGGGCAATGAGCAGTTCTTC. Amino acids: CATRLAGGNEQFF.

The chain carries TRBV5-1 and TRBJ2-3; D is perhaps TRBD2 (6 bases). The germline CDR1 and CDR2 sequences are SGHRS and YFSETQ. Trimming left V 4 bases short and J 6 bases short, with 15 bases between. CDR3 length: 14 residues. The CDR3 DNA sequence: TGCGCCAGCAGCCCAACGACTAGTTCCGATACGCAGTATTTT. Translating gives CASSPTTSSDTQYF.

The V and J genes are TRBV9 and TRBJ1-2; a possible D gene is TRBD1 (5 bases). The CDR3 covers 16 residues. Looked up from germline, CDR1 is SGDLS and CDR2 is YYNGEE. The V gene lost 0 bases and the J gene lost 0 bases, with 12 bases spanning the gap. CDR3 region: CASSVDGGGTNYGYTF. In DNA, the CDR3 is TGTGCCAGCAGCGTAGATGGGGGAGGGACTAACTATGGCTACACCTTC.

V gene TRBV4-1 combines with J gene TRBJ1-1; TRBD1 is a possible D gene (5 bases). CDR1 is MGHRA, CDR2 YSYEKL, per germline. This CDR3 has 14 residues. Trimming cost V 0 bases and J 4 bases, with 9 bases left between them. The CDR3 bases are TGCGCCAGCAGCCAAGATCGGGGGTTCACTGAAGCTTTCTTT. Encoded protein: CASSQDRGFTEAFF.

The chain combines TRBV7-2 with TRBJ2-3, with 13 bases that match TRBD2. J gave up 4 bases and V 5 bases, and 6 bases lay outside the gene matches. CDR1 and CDR2 from the germline V gene are SGHTA and FQGNSA. The CDR3 runs 16 residues. CDR3 amino acids: CASSRGLAGKSDTQYF. Written as DNA, the CDR3 is TGTGCCAGCAGCAGGGGACTAGCGGGGAAATCAGATACGCAGTATTTT.

This CDR3 reads CASSAPRQGVTDTQYF. In nucleotides, the CDR3 is TGTGCCAGCAGCGCACCGCGACAGGGGGTGACAGATACGCAGTATTTT. This chain connects TRBV5-4 to TRBJ2-3, with TRBD1 identical over 9 bases. The CDR3 consists of 16 residues. Germline loops: CDR1 SGHNT, CDR2 YYREEE (reference sequence). The V segment lost 4 bases and the J segment 3 bases; nucleotides outside the gene matches: 9.

V usage is TRBV7-2 and J usage is TRBJ2-1, with D perhaps TRBD2 (5 bases). The CDR3 has 17 amino acids. V gave up 3 bases and J gave up 0 bases, with 15 bases separating them. Looked up from germline, CDR1 is SGHTA and CDR2 is FQGNSA. This chain's CDR3 is CASSFVGGLSSYNEQFF. The CDR3, as DNA: TGTGCCAGCAGCTTTGTCGGCGGGCTGAGCTCCTACAATGAGCAGTTCTTC.

The rearrangement joins TRBV12-3 or TRBV12-4 to TRBJ2-3; D possibly corresponds to TRBD2 (5 bases). Trimming removed 3 bases at V and 5 bases at J, with 9 bases between. This CDR3 has 13 amino acids. The CDR3 is CASSFPRGDTQYF. In DNA, the CDR3 is TGTGCCAGCAGTTTCCCCCGGGGAGATACGCAGTATTTT.

The CDR3 DNA reads TGCGCCAGCCCGAGGCCTAGCGGGAGGACAGATACGCAGTATTTT. Translation gives CASPRPSGRTDTQYF. This chain links TRBV10-1 with TRBJ2-3; 11 nucleotides align to TRBD2. Germline V CDR1 and CDR2: WNHNN, SYGVQD (reference sequence). The J segment lost 3 bases and the V segment lost 8 bases, leaving 7 bases of the junction unmatched. The CDR3 contains 15 residues.

This chain links TRBV5-6 with TRBJ2-7; 7 bases align to TRBD2. This CDR3 is 14 amino acids long. Trimming at V came to 4 bases and at J to 4 bases, leaving 8 bases not matched to a gene. Germline loops: CDR1 SGHDT, CDR2 YYEEEE. The CDR3 sequence: CASSPGGGGYEQYF. The CDR3 DNA reads TGTGCCAGCAGCCCGGGGGGTGGCGGGTACGAGCAGTACTTC.

The rearrangement joins TRBV24-1 to TRBJ2-3; 11 nucleotides match TRBD2. Germline trimming cut 4 bases from V and 0 bases from J; bases unmatched to any gene: 5. Germline V lookup: CDR1 KGHDR, CDR2 SFDVKD. The CDR3 totals 17 residues. As DNA, the CDR3 is TGTGCCACCAGTGACTCACTAGCGGGGGCTAGCACAGATACGCAGTATTTT. It specifies CATSDSLAGASTDTQYF.

The chain is built from TRBV7-9 and TRBJ2-5; D is unclear. Germline-derived CDR1 and CDR2 are SEHNR and FQNEAQ (reference sequence). The CDR3 consists of 15 residues. V shed 5 bases and J shed 5 bases, with 18 bases lying between them. For the CDR3, the DNA is TGTGCCAGCAGCCGAAACTCTATCACCCCGGAGACCCAGTACTTC. Its translation: CASSRNSITPETQYF.

V gene TRBV7-6 combines with J gene TRBJ2-2, with D possibly matching TRBD1 (5 bases). Germline loops: CDR1 SGHVS, CDR2 FNYEAQ. There are 17 residues in the CDR3. V was trimmed by 2 bases and J by 0 bases, leaving 13 bases between them. CDR3 DNA: TGTGCCAGCAGCTTAATCGTCAGACAGTCGAACACCGGGGAGCTGTTTTTT. This sequence encodes CASSLIVRQSNTGELFF.

The V and J genes are TRBV5-6 and TRBJ2-2; the D gene is possibly TRBD2 (6 bases). Trimming removed 3 bases at V and 6 bases at J, with 12 bases between. This CDR3 has 14 residues. Germline CDR1 reads SGHDT; CDR2 reads YYEEEE. The CDR3 here is CASSSQAGSGELFF. In DNA form, the CDR3 reads TGTGCCAGCAGCTCCCAGGCGGGATCCGGGGAGCTGTTTTTT.

V and J are TRBV6-2 or TRBV6-3 and TRBJ2-5, with 9 bases aligning to TRBD2. J lost 5 bases, V lost 2 bases, and 6 bases had no gene match. The CDR3 has 15 residues. CDR1 is MNHEY and CDR2 is SVGEGT in the germline V gene. The CDR3 region is CASSYGLAGSETQYF. CDR3 in DNA: TGTGCCAGCAGTTACGGCCTAGCGGGATCTGAGACCCAGTACTTC.

This sequence joins TRBV13 and TRBJ1-2, with 7 positions matching TRBD1. V shed 5 bases, J shed 7 bases, and the junction held 13 bases outside the gene matches. Germline CDR1 is PRHDT and CDR2 is FYEKMQ (reference sequence). This CDR3 is built from 15 residues. The CDR3 loop is CASSPGLQGLSGYTF. CDR3 in DNA: TGTGCCAGCAGCCCAGGCCTACAGGGGCTAAGTGGCTACACCTTC.

This clone has a single count. This chain links TRBV7-2 with TRBJ1-3; 8 positions match TRBD1. The germline V gene has CDR1 SGHTA and CDR2 FQGNSA. With V trimmed by 4 bases and J by 2 bases, 1 base remained unmatched. The CDR3 runs 14 residues. The CDR3 here is CASSSQGAGNTIYF. In DNA form, the CDR3 reads TGTGCCAGCAGCTCACAGGGGGCTGGAAACACCATATATTTT.

The CDR3 protein is CAFQTGVGDTQYF. As DNA, the CDR3 is TGTGCCTTCCAGACAGGGGTGGGAGATACGCAGTATTTT. The J gene is TRBJ2-3, the V gene TRBV30; TRBD1 matches at 8 bases. The V gene's germline CDR1 is GTSNPN and CDR2 SVGIG (reference sequence). This CDR3 contains 13 residues. The trim removed 7 bases at V and 5 bases at J, leaving 8 bases unmatched.